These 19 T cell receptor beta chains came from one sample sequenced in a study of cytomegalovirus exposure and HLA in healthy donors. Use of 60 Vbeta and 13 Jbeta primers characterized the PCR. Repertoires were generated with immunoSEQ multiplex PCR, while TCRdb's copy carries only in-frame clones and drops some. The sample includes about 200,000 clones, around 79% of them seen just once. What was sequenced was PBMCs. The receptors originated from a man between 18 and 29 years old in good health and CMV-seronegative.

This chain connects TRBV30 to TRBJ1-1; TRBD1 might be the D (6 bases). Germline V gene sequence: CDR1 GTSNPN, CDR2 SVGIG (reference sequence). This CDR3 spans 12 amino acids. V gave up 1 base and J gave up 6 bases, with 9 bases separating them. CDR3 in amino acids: CAWSGQASEAFF. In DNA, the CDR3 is TGTGCCTGGAGTGGACAGGCGTCTGAAGCTTTCTTT. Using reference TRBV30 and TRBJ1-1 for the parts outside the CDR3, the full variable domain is SQTIHQWPATLVQPVGSPLSLECTVEGTSNPNLYWYRQAAGRGLQLLFYSVGIGQISSEVPQNLSASRPQDRQFILSSKKLLLSDSGFYLCAWSGQASEAFFGQGTRLTVV.

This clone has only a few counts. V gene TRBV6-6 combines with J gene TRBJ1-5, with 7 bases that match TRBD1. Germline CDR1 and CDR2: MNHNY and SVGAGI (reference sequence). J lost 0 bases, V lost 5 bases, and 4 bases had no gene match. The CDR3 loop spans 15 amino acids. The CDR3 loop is CASSAGQISNQPQHF. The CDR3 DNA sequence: TGTGCCAGCAGTGCGGGACAGATTAGCAATCAGCCCCAGCATTTT.

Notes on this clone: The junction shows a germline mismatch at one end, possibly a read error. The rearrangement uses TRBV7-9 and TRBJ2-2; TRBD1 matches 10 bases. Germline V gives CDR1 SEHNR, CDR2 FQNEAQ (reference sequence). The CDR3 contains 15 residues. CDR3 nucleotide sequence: TGTGCCAGCAGACCGGGACAGGGGAACTCCGGGGAGCTGTTTTTT. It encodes CASRPGQGNSGELFF.

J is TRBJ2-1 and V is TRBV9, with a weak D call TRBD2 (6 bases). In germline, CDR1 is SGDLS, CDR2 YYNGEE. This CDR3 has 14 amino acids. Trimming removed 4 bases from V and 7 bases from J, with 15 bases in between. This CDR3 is CASSPPGLLNEQFF. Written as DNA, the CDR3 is TGTGCCAGCAGCCCCCCGGGACTTCTAAATGAGCAGTTCTTC. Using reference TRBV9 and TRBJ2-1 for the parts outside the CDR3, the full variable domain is DSGVTQTPKHLITATGQRVTLRCSPRSGDLSVYWYQQSLDQGLQFLIQYYNGEERAKGNILERFSAQQFPDLHSELNLSSLELGDSALYFCASSPPGLLNEQFFGPGTRLTVL.

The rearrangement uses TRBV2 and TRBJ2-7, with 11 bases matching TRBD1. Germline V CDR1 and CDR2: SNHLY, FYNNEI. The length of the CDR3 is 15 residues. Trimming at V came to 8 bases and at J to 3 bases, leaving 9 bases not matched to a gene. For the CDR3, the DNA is TGTGCCAGCGGCGGAGAGGGACAGGGGGACTACGAGCAGTACTTC. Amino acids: CASGGEGQGDYEQYF. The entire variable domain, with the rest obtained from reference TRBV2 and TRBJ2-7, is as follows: EPEVTQTPSHQVTQMGQEVILRCVPISNHLYFYWYRQILGQKVEFLVSFYNNEISEKSEIFDDQFSVERPDGSNFTLKIRSTKLEDSAMYFCASGGEGQGDYEQYFGPGTRLTVT.

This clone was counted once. The chain's CDR3 is CASSFEASGSETQYF. CDR3 nucleotide sequence: TGTGCCAGCTCCTTTGAGGCTAGCGGGAGTGAGACCCAGTACTTC. This chain links TRBV18 with TRBJ2-5, with TRBD2 matching over 10 bases. V gave up 6 bases and J gave up 5 bases; unmatched junction bases: 9. The CDR3 is made up of 15 amino acids. Looked up from germline, CDR1 is KGHSH and CDR2 is LQKENI.

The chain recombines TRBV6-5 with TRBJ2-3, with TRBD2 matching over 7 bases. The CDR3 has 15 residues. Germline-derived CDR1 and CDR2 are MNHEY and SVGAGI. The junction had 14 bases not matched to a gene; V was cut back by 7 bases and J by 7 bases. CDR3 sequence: CASTPRGLGTNTQYF. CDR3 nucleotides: TGTGCCAGCACCCCCCGCGGACTAGGCACGAATACGCAGTATTTT.

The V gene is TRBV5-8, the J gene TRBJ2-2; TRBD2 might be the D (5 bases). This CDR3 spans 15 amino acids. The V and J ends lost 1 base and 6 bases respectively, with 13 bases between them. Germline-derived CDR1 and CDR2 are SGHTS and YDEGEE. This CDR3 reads CASSLLGTEAGELFF. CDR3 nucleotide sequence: TGTGCCAGCAGCTTGCTGGGAACGGAGGCCGGGGAGCTGTTTTTT.

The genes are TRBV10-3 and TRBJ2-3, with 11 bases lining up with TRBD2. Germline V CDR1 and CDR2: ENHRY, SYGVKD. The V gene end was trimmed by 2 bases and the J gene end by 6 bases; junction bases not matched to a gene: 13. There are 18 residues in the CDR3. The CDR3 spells CAISEPSLAGEGWDTQYF. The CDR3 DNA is TGTGCCATCAGTGAGCCGTCACTAGCGGGAGAGGGTTGGGATACGCAGTATTTT.

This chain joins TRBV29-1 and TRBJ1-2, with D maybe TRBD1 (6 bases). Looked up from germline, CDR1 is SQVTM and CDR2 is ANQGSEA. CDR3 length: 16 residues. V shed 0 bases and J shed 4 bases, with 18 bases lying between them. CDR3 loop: CSVEDLGLQGSYGYTF. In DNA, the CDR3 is TGCAGCGTTGAAGATCTCGGCCTACAGGGAAGCTATGGCTACACCTTC.

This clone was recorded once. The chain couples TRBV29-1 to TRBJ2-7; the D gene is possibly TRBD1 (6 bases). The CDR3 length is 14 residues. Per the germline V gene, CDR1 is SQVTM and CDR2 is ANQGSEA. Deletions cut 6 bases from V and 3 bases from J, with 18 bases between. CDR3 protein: CSVKAQGRNYEQYF. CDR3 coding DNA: TGCAGCGTCAAGGCACAGGGCCGAAACTACGAGCAGTACTTC.

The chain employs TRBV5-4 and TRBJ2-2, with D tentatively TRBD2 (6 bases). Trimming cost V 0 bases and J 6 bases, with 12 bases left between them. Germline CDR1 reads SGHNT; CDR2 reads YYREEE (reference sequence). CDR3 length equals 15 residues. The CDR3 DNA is TGTGCCAGCAGCTTGGCCTCCGCTAGCGCCGGGGAGCTGTTTTTT. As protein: CASSLASASAGELFF.

CDR3 in amino acids: CASSWDRQGSAFF. CDR3 DNA: TGTGCCAGCAGTTGGGATCGACAGGGATCAGCTTTCTTT. The rearrangement uses TRBV6-6 and TRBJ1-1; 7 positions agree with TRBD1. The CDR3 has 13 residues. Germline CDR1 is MNHNY and CDR2 is SVGAGI (reference sequence). The J segment lost 10 bases and the V segment lost 4 bases, leaving 9 bases of the junction unmatched.

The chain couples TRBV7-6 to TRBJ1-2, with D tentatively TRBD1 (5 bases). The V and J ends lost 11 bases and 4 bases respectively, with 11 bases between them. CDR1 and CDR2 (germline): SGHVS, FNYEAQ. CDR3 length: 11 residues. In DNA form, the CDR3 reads TGTGCCGCGGGGACCGGCTATGGCTACACCTTC. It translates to CAAGTGYGYTF.

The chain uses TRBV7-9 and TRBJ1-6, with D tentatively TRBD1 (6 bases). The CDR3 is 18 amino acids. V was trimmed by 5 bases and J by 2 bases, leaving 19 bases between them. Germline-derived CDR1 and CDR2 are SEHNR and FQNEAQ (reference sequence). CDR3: CASSTSGTTEAYNSPLHF. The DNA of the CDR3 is TGTGCCAGCAGCACATCCGGGACAACAGAGGCCTATAATTCACCCCTCCACTTT.

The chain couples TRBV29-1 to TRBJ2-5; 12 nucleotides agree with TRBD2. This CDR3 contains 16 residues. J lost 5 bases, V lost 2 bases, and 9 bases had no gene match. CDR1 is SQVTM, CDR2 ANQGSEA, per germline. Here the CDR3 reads CSVERLAGGRSETQYF. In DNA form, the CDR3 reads TGCAGCGTTGAAAGGCTAGCGGGGGGGCGGTCGGAGACCCAGTACTTC.

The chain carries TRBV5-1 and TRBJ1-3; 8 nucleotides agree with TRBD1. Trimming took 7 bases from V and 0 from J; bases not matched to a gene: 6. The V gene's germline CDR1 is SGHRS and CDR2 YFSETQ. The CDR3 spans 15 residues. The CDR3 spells CASRTGLFSGNTIYF. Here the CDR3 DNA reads TGCGCCAGCCGGACAGGGCTATTCTCTGGAAACACCATATATTTT.

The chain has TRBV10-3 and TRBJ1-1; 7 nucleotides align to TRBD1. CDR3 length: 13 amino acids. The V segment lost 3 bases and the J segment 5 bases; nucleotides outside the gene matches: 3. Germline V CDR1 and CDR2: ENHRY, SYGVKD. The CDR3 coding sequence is TGTGCCATCAGTGAATCCAGGGGGACTGAAGCTTTCTTT. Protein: CAISESRGTEAFF.

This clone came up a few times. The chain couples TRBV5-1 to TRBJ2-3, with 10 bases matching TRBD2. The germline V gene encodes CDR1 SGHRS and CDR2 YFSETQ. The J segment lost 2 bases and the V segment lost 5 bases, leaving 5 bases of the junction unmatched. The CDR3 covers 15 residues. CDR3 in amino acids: CASSSGTSVTDTQYF. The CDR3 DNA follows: TGCGCCAGCAGTTCTGGGACTAGCGTCACAGATACGCAGTATTTT.